The 20 T cell receptor beta chains below were found in one sample sequenced in a study of T cells after yellow fever vaccination (dated by TCRdb to about 2019). Per the publication, the treatment or condition label means: live attenuated yellow fever vaccine strain. Libraries were made using 5' RACE. The reads were generated on an Illumina NovaSeq 6000. TCRdb's own reprocessing of the public reads used fastp at Q25 and MiXCR and kept productive beta chains. CDR3 protein duplicates are merged, each entry listing the most common genes and DNA. The sample table lists 300,000 to 350,000 distinct CDR3 sequences, approximately 4% of them with a count of one. In total, the top ten clones hold less than 25% of the sample. This specimen was PBMCs, taken 5 days after the yellow fever booster vaccination. Source of these receptors: a man younger than 35 who received the YFV17D yellow fever vaccine.

The rearrangement uses TRBV29-1 and TRBJ2-7, with no clear D. Looked up from germline, CDR1 is SQVTM and CDR2 is ANQGSEA. The V gene lost 6 bases and the J gene lost 0 bases, with 12 bases spanning the gap. This CDR3 has 13 residues. CDR3 region: CSVLIFTSYEQYF. The CDR3 nucleotides read TGCAGCGTATTGATATTTACCTCCTACGAGCAGTACTTC.

In this sample, this clonotype turned up many times. V is TRBV4-3 and J is TRBJ1-2; D perhaps matches TRBD1 (5 bases). Trimming cost V 2 bases and J 3 bases, with 13 bases left between them. CDR1 LGHNA and CDR2 YSLEER come from the germline V gene. The CDR3 has 15 amino acids. Here the CDR3 reads CASSQFTGEHYGYTF. For the CDR3, the DNA is TGCGCCAGCAGCCAATTCACAGGAGAGCACTATGGCTACACCTTC.

This clonotype was observed at least ten times. J is TRBJ2-5 and V is TRBV3-1; 7 nucleotides agree with TRBD2. CDR3 length equals 16 residues. Germline-derived CDR1 and CDR2 are LGHDT and YNNKEL (reference sequence). V shed 5 bases and J 0 bases; nucleotides not matched to a gene: 9. CDR3 coding DNA: TGTGCCAGCAGCTCCCGACTAGCCGACTACCAAGAGACCCAGTACTTC. Amino acids: CASSSRLADYQETQYF.

This clonotype was found many times. The chain links TRBV5-6 to TRBJ2-7, with D uncertain. The V end lost 1 base, the J end lost 1 base, and 9 bases lay between the germline ends. CDR1 and CDR2 from the germline V gene are SGHDT and YYEEEE. This CDR3 is 14 amino acids long. This CDR3 is CASSLTGDSYEQYF. CDR3 DNA sequence: TGTGCCAGCAGCTTGACTGGCGATTCCTACGAGCAGTACTTC.

This clonotype was observed many times. This chain uses TRBV5-1 with TRBJ2-3, with D maybe TRBD1 (5 bases). Trimming pared 4 bases from V and 2 bases from J, leaving 17 bases between. CDR3 size: 16 residues. Germline lookup yields CDR1 SGHRS and CDR2 YFSETQ. CDR3 nucleotide sequence: TGCGCCAGCAGCGGCTATGGGGCCGCGAACACAGATACGCAGTATTTT. As protein: CASSGYGAANTDTQYF.

A few counts support this clonotype. The V and J genes are TRBV14 and TRBJ2-1; D call uncertain. Trimming removed 5 bases from V and 7 bases from J, with 24 bases in between. The CDR3 loop spans 17 amino acids. Germline CDR1 and CDR2: SGHDN and FVKESK. The CDR3 sequence: CASSARRLAVSRNEQFF. CDR3 sequence (DNA): TGTGCCAGCAGCGCCCGCAGGTTAGCCGTTTCAAGGAATGAGCAGTTCTTC.

This chain joins TRBV20-1 and TRBJ1-2; D is undetermined. There are 14 residues in the CDR3. CDR1 is DFQATT and CDR2 is SNEGSKA in the germline V gene (reference sequence). With 6 bases removed from V and 5 bases from J, the gap between germline ends came to 19 bases. This chain's CDR3 is CSAHDPAKGYGYTF. CDR3 nucleotides: TGCAGTGCGCACGATCCCGCGAAGGGATATGGCTACACCTTC.

The rearrangement joins TRBV7-8 to TRBJ2-3; 9 bases agree with TRBD2. The V gene end was trimmed by 0 bases and the J gene end by 5 bases; junction bases not matched to a gene: 6. From germline, CDR1 is SGHVS and CDR2 FQNEAQ. CDR3 length: 16 amino acids. CDR3 coding DNA: TGTGCCAGCAGCTTAGCTGTAGCGGGGGCTTTAGATACGCAGTATTTT. It yields the protein CASSLAVAGALDTQYF.

This clonotype has more than one count but fewer than ten. The chain couples TRBV24-1 to TRBJ2-3; no clear D gene. V was pared by 5 bases and J by 5 bases, with 13 bases between. This CDR3 is 14 amino acids long. The V gene's germline CDR1 is KGHDR and CDR2 SFDVKD. CDR3 nucleotide sequence: TGTGCCACCAGTGGCCAGATACAAGGAGATACGCAGTATTTT. Translating it yields CATSGQIQGDTQYF.

This clonotype was picked up a small number of times. The V and J genes are TRBV5-1 and TRBJ2-1, with D unresolved. Germline CDR1 reads SGHRS; CDR2 reads YFSETQ. The CDR3 contains 14 residues. Trimming removed 1 base from V and 3 bases from J, with 8 bases in between. CDR3 protein: CASSLSAVYNEQFF. CDR3 bases: TGCGCCAGCAGCTTGAGTGCCGTCTACAATGAGCAGTTCTTC.

This clonotype was found many times. A read error may account for a junction end that differs from germline. The genes are TRBV7-9 and TRBJ2-3; 10 bases are shared with TRBD2. CDR3 length: 12 residues. Germline V gives CDR1 SEHNR, CDR2 FQNEAQ (reference sequence). The CDR3 region is CASSVAGGTQYF. CDR3 nucleotides: TGTGCCAGCAGCGTAGCGGGGGGTACGCAGTATTTT.

This clonotype was seen ten or more times. V and J are TRBV14 and TRBJ1-2, with D possibly being TRBD1 (5 bases). This CDR3 contains 13 residues. Between the trimmed V and J ends, which lost 1 base and 2 bases, there was a span of 5 bases. CDR1 is SGHDN, CDR2 FVKESK, per germline. The CDR3 DNA sequence: TGTGCCAGCAGCCAAGGGGGCAACTATGGCTACACCTTC. Its translation: CASSQGGNYGYTF.

The chain couples TRBV4-1 to TRBJ1-1; tentative D call: TRBD1 (5 bases). V was clipped by 0 bases and J by 4 bases, with 12 bases between them. This CDR3 spans 15 amino acids. From germline, CDR1 is MGHRA and CDR2 YSYEKL. The CDR3 sequence: CASSQDLGGGTEAFF. The CDR3 DNA sequence: TGCGCCAGCAGCCAAGATTTGGGGGGAGGCACTGAAGCTTTCTTT.

This clonotype has a handful of counts. The J gene is TRBJ2-1, the V gene TRBV2; 11 bases map to TRBD2. Per germline, CDR1 SNHLY and CDR2 FYNNEI. The ends lost 2 bases at V and 9 bases at J; junction bases unmatched: 9. This CDR3 has 16 amino acids. CDR3: CASSEWISGGAIEQFF. The CDR3 nucleotides read TGTGCCAGCAGTGAATGGATTAGCGGGGGGGCGATTGAGCAGTTCTTC.

This clonotype has ten or more counts. V usage is TRBV7-2 and J usage is TRBJ2-5, with D possibly matching TRBD2 (6 bases). Judging by the DNA end, TRBJ2-3 fits better; the J call may be wrong. This CDR3 is 11 amino acids long. The germline V gene has CDR1 SGHTA and CDR2 FQGNSA. For the CDR3, the DNA is TGTGCCAGCAGCAGCCGGGGGACGCAGTATTTT. It yields the protein CASSSRGTQYF.

This clonotype has only a few counts. This rearrangement joins TRBV3-1 to TRBJ1-2; perhaps TRBD1 as D (6 bases). Germline CDR1 and CDR2: LGHDT and YNNKEL (reference sequence). The CDR3 loop spans 18 amino acids. The germline V and J ends were trimmed by 3 bases and 5 bases, with 25 bases remaining between them. CDR3 protein: CASSQNLPGAFRRYGYTF. In DNA form, the CDR3 reads TGTGCCAGCAGCCAGAACCTCCCGGGGGCCTTTCGTCGTTATGGCTACACCTTC.

The table lists this clonotype with a few counts. The V call is TRBV5-4, the J call TRBJ2-2; D remains ambiguous. The V end was cut by 5 bases, the J end by 6 bases, with 11 bases between. The CDR3 sequence is 13 residues long. The germline V gene has CDR1 SGHNT and CDR2 YYREEE (reference sequence). CDR3 in DNA: TGTGCCAGCAGTTTACCGCTCTCCGGGGAGCTGTTTTTT. The encoded protein is CASSLPLSGELFF.

This clonotype was seen a handful of times. The rearrangement uses TRBV14 and TRBJ2-7; a weak D match, TRBD2 (6 bases). V was clipped by 0 bases and J by 2 bases, with 14 bases between them. The germline CDR1 and CDR2 sequences are SGHDN and FVKESK. The CDR3 runs 16 residues. CDR3 protein: CASSQDSEGITYEQYF. The CDR3 DNA reads as TGTGCCAGCAGCCAAGATTCGGAGGGGATCACCTACGAGCAGTACTTC.

This clonotype has ten or more counts. The chain combines TRBV5-1 with TRBJ2-1; D not certain. The CDR3 runs 15 residues. CDR1 is SGHRS and CDR2 is YFSETQ in the germline V gene. Trimming pared 0 bases from V and 0 bases from J, leaving 7 bases between. The CDR3: CASSLELASYNEQFF. DNA of the CDR3: TGCGCCAGCAGCTTGGAGTTGGCCTCCTACAATGAGCAGTTCTTC.

V usage is TRBV12-3 or TRBV12-4 and J usage is TRBJ2-2, with a tentative D call TRBD1 (6 bases). The CDR3 loop spans 13 amino acids. CDR3 protein: CATRGTNTGELFF. Here the CDR3 DNA reads TGTGCTACTAGGGGGACGAACACCGGGGAGCTGTTTTTT.